Each of the 21 T cell receptor beta chains below was sequenced from the same sample in a study of naive and memory T cell subsets. The beta constant-region primer was an equimolar mix of two oligonucleotides covering TRBC1 and TRBC2. TCRdb re-called the UMI-ligation and nested PCR reads through MiXCR, storing one row per CDR3 protein. The sample consists of approximately 82,000 distinct CDR3 sequences, roughly 7.3% of them appearing once. The source material was central memory CD4+ T cells from blood. These receptors all stem from a human donor in good health.

This clonotype was seen ten or more times. CDR3 loop: CASSLALWDFGVHLNTEAFF. In DNA, the CDR3 is TGTGCCAGCAGCTTAGCGCTCTGGGACTTCGGGGTCCACCTGAACACTGAAGCTTTCTTT. The gene calls are TRBV7-9 and TRBJ1-1, with a weak D call TRBD1 (5 bases). The CDR3 runs 20 residues. Germline loops: CDR1 SEHNR, CDR2 FQNEAQ (reference sequence). Trimming removed 0 bases from V and 0 bases from J, with 23 bases in between. Together with reference TRBV7-9 and TRBJ1-1, the CDR3 gives the full variable domain: DTGVSQNPRHKITKRGQNVTFRCDPISEHNRLYWYRQTLGQGPEFLTYFQNEAQLEKSRLLSDRFSAERPKGSFSTLEIQRTEQGDSAMYLCASSLALWDFGVHLNTEAFFGQGTRLTVV.

In this sample, this clonotype turned up a few times. The chain carries TRBV10-3 and TRBJ2-7, with 12 bases that match TRBD1. Losses at the gene ends were 6 bases for V and 5 bases for J; bases not matched to a gene: 5. The CDR3 consists of 14 residues. Germline CDR1 reads ENHRY; CDR2 reads SYGVKD. CDR3 in amino acids: CAISRDRGRDEQYF. The DNA for the CDR3 is TGTGCCATCAGCCGGGACAGGGGGCGCGACGAGCAGTACTTC.

This chain connects TRBV20-1 to TRBJ1-6; no reliable D call. Germline V gene sequence: CDR1 DFQATT, CDR2 SNEGSKA (reference sequence). Trimming took off 1 base at V and 8 bases at J, with 9 bases between the two ends. The CDR3 has 13 residues. CDR3 bases: TGCAGTGCTAGAGTTATACGGCATTCACCCCTCCACTTT. It translates to CSARVIRHSPLHF.

This clonotype has ten or more counts. The rearrangement joins TRBV6-5 to TRBJ1-5; D is perhaps TRBD1 (6 bases). Germline CDR1 is MNHEY and CDR2 is SVGAGI. The CDR3 consists of 22 residues. V dropped 8 bases and J dropped 5 bases, with 40 bases sitting between them. CDR3 DNA: TGTGCCAGCCCTCCGGACAGAATGAAAGAGGAAACCGGACGTCGGCTCTATCAGCCCCAGCATTTT. This gives the protein CASPPDRMKEETGRRLYQPQHF.

Concerning this clonotype itself: A read error is possible here, since a much larger clone lies one base away. The V and J genes are TRBV4-3 and TRBJ2-5, with D unresolved. Deletions cut 0 bases from V and 4 bases from J, with 12 bases between. CDR1 is LGHNA, CDR2 YSLEER, per germline. The CDR3 length is 15 residues. DNA for the CDR3: TGCGCCAGCAGCCAAGAAAGAACAGCACCAGAGACCCAGTACTTC. It encodes CASSQERTAPETQYF.

V gene TRBV28 combines with J gene TRBJ2-3; 7 bases line up with TRBD2. Unmatched junction bases numbered 3, after V lost 3 bases and J lost 9 bases. The CDR3 consists of 12 residues. Germline V gene data show CDR1 as MDHEN and CDR2 as SYDVKM. The CDR3 DNA reads TGTGCCAGCAGTTTGCACGGGGGGACGCAGTATTTT. Encoded protein: CASSLHGGTQYF.

This clonotype was observed at least ten times. V usage is TRBV7-2 and J usage is TRBJ1-6; 9 nucleotides match TRBD1. CDR1 is SGHTA, CDR2 FQGNSA, per germline. The CDR3 totals 16 residues. With V trimmed by 1 base and J by 6 bases, 4 bases remained unmatched. CDR3 sequence (DNA): TGTGCCAGCAGCTTAGGGGGACAGGGTGGTAATTCACCCCTCCACTTT. Protein: CASSLGGQGGNSPLHF. Based on the CDR3 plus reference TRBV7-2 and TRBJ1-6, the full variable domain is GAGVSQSPSNKVTEKGKDVELRCDPISGHTALYWYRQSLGQGLEFLIYFQGNSAPDKSGLPSDRFSAERTGGSVSTLTIQRTQQEDSAVYLCASSLGGQGGNSPLHFGNGTRLTVT.

This clonotype was seen at least ten times. This chain joins TRBV13 and TRBJ2-3, with D hard to call. V gave up 3 bases and J gave up 4 bases, with 17 bases separating them. CDR3 length: 16 amino acids. CDR1 and CDR2 (germline): PRHDT, FYEKMQ (reference sequence). In DNA, the CDR3 is TGTGCCAGCAGCTTTCGACTCTCCCCTGGGGCAGATACGCAGTATTTT. Its protein product is CASSFRLSPGADTQYF.

The sample holds a few counts of this clonotype. J is TRBJ2-1 and V is TRBV29-1; D might be TRBD2 (7 bases). In germline, CDR1 is SQVTM, CDR2 ANQGSEA. The V end lost 3 bases, the J end lost 8 bases, and 17 bases lay between the germline ends. The CDR3 contains 14 residues. The CDR3 nucleotides are TGCAGCGTTGATGGGGGCGGGAGCTTCGATGAGCAGTTCTTC. Amino acid sequence: CSVDGGGSFDEQFF.

This clonotype was detected many times. The chain carries TRBV12-3 or TRBV12-4 and TRBJ1-2, with D hard to call. Trimming stripped 0 bases from V and 10 bases from J, with 9 bases between. CDR3 size: 12 residues. For the CDR3, the DNA is TGTGCCAGCAGTTTAGCGCAGACCTCCTACACCTTC. Translated, it gives CASSLAQTSYTF.

This clonotype has ten or more counts. V and J are TRBV12-3 or TRBV12-4 and TRBJ1-5, with a possible D match to TRBD1 (6 bases). The germline V and J ends were trimmed by 6 bases and 2 bases, with 20 bases remaining between them. The CDR3 is 17 amino acids. CDR3 sequence (DNA): TGTGCCAGCAGCCCGACGGGGGGGGGGCTTGGCAATCAGCCCCAGCATTTT. Protein sequence: CASSPTGGGLGNQPQHF.

This clonotype was seen many times. V is TRBV12-3 or TRBV12-4 and J is TRBJ1-1, with D hard to call. Trimming stripped 4 bases from V and 2 bases from J, with 14 bases between. This CDR3 spans 15 amino acids. The CDR3 is CASSSSGVGNTEAFF. DNA of the CDR3: TGTGCCAGCAGTTCATCGGGTGTTGGAAACACTGAAGCTTTCTTT.

This clonotype was picked up a small number of times. V is TRBV19 and J is TRBJ1-5; D is undetermined. Germline loops: CDR1 LNHDA, CDR2 SQIVND (reference sequence). The CDR3 is made up of 15 amino acids. V gave up 5 bases and J gave up 2 bases, with 13 bases separating them. In DNA form, the CDR3 reads TGTGCCAGTAGTGGGCGGGCGAACGGCAATCAGCCCCAGCATTTT. Its translation is CASSGRANGNQPQHF.

This clonotype was detected ten times or more. The V call is TRBV7-8, the J call TRBJ2-7; 11 bases are a match to TRBD2. This CDR3 has 15 amino acids. Looked up from germline, CDR1 is SGHVS and CDR2 is FQNEAQ. V was pared by 4 bases and J by 3 bases, with 5 bases of the junction left unmatched. CDR3 sequence (DNA): TGTGCCAGCAGCTCTCTCGGACTAGCGGGCTACGAGCAGTACTTC. This translates into CASSSLGLAGYEQYF. The variable domain in full, completed from reference TRBV7-8 and TRBJ2-7, reads GAGVSQSPRYKVAKRGQDVALRCDPISGHVSLFWYQQALGQGPEFLTYFQNEAQLDKSGLPSDRFFAERPEGSVSTLKIQRTQQEDSAVYLCASSSLGLAGYEQYFGPGTRLTVT.

This clonotype was recorded many times. The rearrangement uses TRBV28 and TRBJ2-7; 10 bases align to TRBD1. J gave up 5 bases and V 4 bases, and 5 bases lay outside the gene matches. CDR1 is MDHEN and CDR2 is SYDVKM in the germline V gene. This CDR3 is built from 14 residues. The CDR3 protein is CASSSSGTGDEQYF. For the CDR3, the DNA is TGTGCCAGCAGTTCCTCCGGGACAGGGGACGAGCAGTACTTC.

This clonotype was recorded at least ten times. The V call is TRBV5-5, the J call TRBJ1-1; D call uncertain. The CDR3 is made up of 15 amino acids. CDR1 is SGHKS, CDR2 YYEKEE, per germline (reference sequence). The germline V and J ends were trimmed by 3 bases and 4 bases, with 16 bases remaining between them. CDR3 amino acids: CASSSPGAGSTEAFF. The CDR3 DNA is TGTGCCAGCAGCTCCCCCGGTGCGGGAAGCACTGAAGCTTTCTTT.

This clonotype was detected only a few times. The CDR3 sequence: CASRPDGLGGYTF. The CDR3 nucleotides are TGTGCCAGCAGACCCGACGGGTTGGGGGGCTACACCTTC. V gene TRBV3-1 combines with J gene TRBJ1-2; unclear D gene. V was trimmed by 6 bases and J by 8 bases, leaving 16 bases between them. Germline V gene data show CDR1 as LGHDT and CDR2 as YNNKEL (reference sequence). CDR3 length: 13 residues.

This clonotype has ten or more counts. The V gene is TRBV10-2, the J gene TRBJ1-2; tentatively, D is TRBD1 (5 bases). CDR1 and CDR2 from the germline V gene are WSHSY and SAAADI. V lost 7 bases and J lost 5, with 14 bases in between. CDR3 size: 13 residues. The chain's CDR3 is CASTGQPEYGYTF. The CDR3 DNA reads TGCGCCAGCACGGGGCAGCCGGAGTATGGCTACACCTTC.

This clonotype appeared many times. The rearrangement joins TRBV7-3 to TRBJ2-2; 7 positions match TRBD2. This CDR3 contains 14 residues. The junction had 2 bases not matched to a gene; V was cut back by 0 bases and J by 7 bases. CDR1 and CDR2 (germline): SGHTA, FQGTGA. In DNA, the CDR3 is TGTGCCAGCAGCTTAACCCGGGGGGACGGGGAGCTGTTTTTT. It specifies CASSLTRGDGELFF.

This clonotype was observed a handful of times. The V and J genes are TRBV21-1 and TRBJ1-4. TRBV21-1 is designated a pseudogene. The CDR3 consists of 21 residues. This CDR3 is CASSINKLMKRGWEANEKLFF. The CDR3, as DNA: TGTGCCAGCAGCATCAACAAACTAATGAAAAGAGGGTGGGAGGCAAATGAAAAACTGTTTTTT.

This clonotype was found a few times. V is TRBV5-1 and J is TRBJ2-7; 9 nucleotides line up with TRBD1. The ends lost 0 bases at V and 0 bases at J; junction bases unmatched: 7. CDR3 length: 17 amino acids. Per germline, CDR1 SGHRS and CDR2 YFSETQ. The DNA of the CDR3 is TGCGCCAGCAGCTTGGCGGTGGGACAGGGTACCTCCTACGAGCAGTACTTC. Encoded protein: CASSLAVGQGTSYEQYF.